This T cell receptor (beta chain) is drawn from a study of CD8 T cells in ankylosing spondylitis. Whole-study results and caveats: The authors reported significant enrichment of disease-linked clones in matched ankylosing spondylitis synovial fluid. Several highly homologous variants formed a TCR beta motif that appeared characteristic of ankylosing spondylitis blood.

Scientists made TCR beta libraries using quantitative 5'-RACE with molecular barcodes. One entry per CDR3 protein, called by TCRdb with MiXCR from the 5' RACE reads. The data contain 30,000 to 40,000 distinct CDR3 sequences, around 3% of them seen just once; the ten biggest clones take up approximately 2.9%. This clonotype has ten or more counts. Its antigen is not identified. The sample comprised blood, either unsorted or a sorted T cell fraction (not recorded which). This clonotype originated in a male donor with ankylosing spondylitis or in good health (not recorded which).

The CDR3 reads CASSTHRGVNEKLFF. As DNA, the CDR3 is TGTGCCAGCAGCACCCACAGGGGAGTCAATGAAAAACTGTTTTTT. The rearrangement joins TRBV9 to TRBJ1-4; TRBD1 aligns across 7 bases. J lost 5 bases, V lost 4 bases, and 8 bases had no gene match. CDR1 is SGDLS, CDR2 YYNGEE, per germline. The CDR3 extends over 15 amino acids.